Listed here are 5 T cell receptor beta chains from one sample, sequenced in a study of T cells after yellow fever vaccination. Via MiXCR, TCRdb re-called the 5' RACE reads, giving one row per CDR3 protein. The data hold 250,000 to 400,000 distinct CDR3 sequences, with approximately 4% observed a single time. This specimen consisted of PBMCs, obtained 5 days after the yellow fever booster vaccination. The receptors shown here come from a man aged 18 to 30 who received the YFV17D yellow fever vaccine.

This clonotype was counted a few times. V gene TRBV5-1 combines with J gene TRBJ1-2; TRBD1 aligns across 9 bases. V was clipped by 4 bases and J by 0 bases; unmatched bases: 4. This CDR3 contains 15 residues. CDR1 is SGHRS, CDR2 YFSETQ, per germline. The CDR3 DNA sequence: TGCGCCAGCAGCCAGGACAGGGGAGCTAACTATGGCTACACCTTC. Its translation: CASSQDRGANYGYTF.

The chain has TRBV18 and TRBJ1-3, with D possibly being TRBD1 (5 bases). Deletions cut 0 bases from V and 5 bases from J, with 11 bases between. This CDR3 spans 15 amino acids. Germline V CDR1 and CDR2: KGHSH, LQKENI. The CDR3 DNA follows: TGTGCCAGCTCACCACCAGCAGGGCGGAGAAACACCATATATTTT. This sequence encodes CASSPPAGRRNTIYF.

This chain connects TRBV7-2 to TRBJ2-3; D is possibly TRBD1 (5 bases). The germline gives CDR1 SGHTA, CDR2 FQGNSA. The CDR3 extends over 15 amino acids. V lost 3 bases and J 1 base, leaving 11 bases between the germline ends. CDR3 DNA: TGTGCCAGCAGCTTCGGGCCACAGGGCACAGATACGCAGTATTTT. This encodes CASSFGPQGTDTQYF.

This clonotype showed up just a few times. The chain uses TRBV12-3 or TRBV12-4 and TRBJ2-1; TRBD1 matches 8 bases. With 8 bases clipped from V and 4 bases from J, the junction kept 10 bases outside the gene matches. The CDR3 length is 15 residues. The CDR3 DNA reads TGTGCCAGCTCTCTACGGGACAGGAATTACAATGAGCAGTTCTTC. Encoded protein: CASSLRDRNYNEQFF.

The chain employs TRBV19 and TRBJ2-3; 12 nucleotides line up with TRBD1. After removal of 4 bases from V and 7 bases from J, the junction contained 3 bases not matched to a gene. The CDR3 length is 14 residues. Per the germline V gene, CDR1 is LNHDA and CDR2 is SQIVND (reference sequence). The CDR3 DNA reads TGTGCCAGTAGTAGGGGACAGGGGGCGAATACGCAGTATTTT. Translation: CASSRGQGANTQYF.